Listed here are 12 T cell receptor beta chains from one sample, sequenced in a study of immune evolution from preneoplasia to lung adenocarcinoma (dated by TCRdb to about 2021). Library preparation was by the immunoSEQ multiplex PCR assay. The table comes from immuneACCESS by way of TCRdb, which keeps in-frame sequences with V and J called. Part of the clones is missing from these tables; in studies checked, under half for an unresolved V gene and the rest for unknown reasons. Counted in this sample were approximately 11,000 clones; more than 60% of them appeared once. The ten biggest clones cover less than 4% of the sample. The sample was FFPE minimally invasive lung adenocarcinoma tissue. Taken with the paper, the label for cell subset or site translates to: micro-invasive lung adenocarcinoma (MIA). These receptors were obtained from a person aged 55-80 years with lung adenocarcinoma.

This chain connects TRBV18 to TRBJ2-7; D might be TRBD1 (6 bases). The CDR3 has 12 amino acids. Trimming removed 5 bases at V and 6 bases at J, with 11 bases between. CDR1 and CDR2 (germline): KGHSH, LQKENI. CDR3 nucleotides: TGTGCCAGCTCAATACAGGGCGGCGAGCAGTACTTC. Translated: CASSIQGGEQYF.

This CDR3 is CASGLVGTSGLTDTQYF. DNA for the CDR3: TGTGCTAGTGGTTTGGTGGGGACTAGCGGGCTCACAGATACGCAGTATTTT. The rearrangement uses TRBV12-5 and TRBJ2-3; 12 nucleotides align to TRBD2. The ends lost 0 bases at V and 2 bases at J; junction bases unmatched: 3. This CDR3 has 17 amino acids. Germline CDR1 LGHNT, CDR2 FRNRAP.

The V call is TRBV2, the J call TRBJ1-4, with D perhaps matching TRBD1 (5 bases). Germline V gives CDR1 SNHLY, CDR2 FYNNEI. Trimming cost V 1 base and J 8 bases, with 11 bases left between them. This CDR3 is 14 amino acids long. The CDR3 here is CASSEGGAWEKLFF. CDR3 bases: TGTGCCAGCAGTGAAGGTGGGGCCTGGGAAAAACTGTTTTTT. The variable domain in full, completed from reference TRBV2 and TRBJ1-4, reads EPEVTQTPSHQVTQMGQEVILRCVPISNHLYFYWYRQILGQKVEFLVSFYNNEISEKSEIFDDQFSVERPDGSNFTLKIRSTKLEDSAMYFCASSEGGAWEKLFFGSGTQLSVL.

The V and J genes are TRBV10-3 and TRBJ2-2; TRBD2 agrees at 11 bases. Unmatched junction bases numbered 11, after V lost 4 bases and J lost 7 bases. The CDR3 covers 17 residues. CDR1 is ENHRY and CDR2 is SYGVKD in the germline V gene. CDR3 in amino acids: CAISAIAGGPLSGELFF. CDR3 bases: TGTGCCATCAGTGCTATAGCGGGGGGGCCCTTGAGCGGGGAGCTGTTTTTT.

V and J are TRBV6-5 and TRBJ1-1; possibly TRBD1 for D (6 bases). V gave up 0 bases and J gave up 12 bases, with 14 bases separating them. The CDR3 consists of 13 residues. The germline gives CDR1 MNHEY, CDR2 SVGAGI. CDR3 nucleotide sequence: TGTGCCAGCAGTTACTCGGGGGGGGCTGAGACTTTCTTT. Residues: CASSYSGGAETFF.

The table lists this clone with a few counts. One junction end does not reproduce the germline sequence, and a read error may be involved. The chain employs TRBV7-7 and TRBJ2-5; D is perhaps TRBD2 (5 bases). Germline values: CDR1 SSHAT, CDR2 FNYEAQ (reference sequence). This CDR3 contains 14 residues. The CDR3 here is CASSQDSLQETQYF. CDR3 coding DNA: TGTGCTAGCAGTCAGGACTCCCTTCAAGAGACCCAGTACTTC.

V gene TRBV25-1 combines with J gene TRBJ2-3, with D possibly being TRBD2 (6 bases). The CDR3 totals 15 residues. Germline CDR1 is MGHDK and CDR2 is SYGVNS. V was pared by 1 base and J by 4 bases, with 12 bases between. The CDR3 bases are TGTGCCAGCAGTGAATGGCGGGGCCCCGCAGATACGCAGTATTTT. Its protein is CASSEWRGPADTQYF.

The V gene is TRBV7-9, the J gene TRBJ1-2; a possible D gene is TRBD1 (6 bases). This CDR3 comprises 19 residues. Trimming removed 0 bases from V and 4 bases from J, with 24 bases in between. CDR1 is SEHNR, CDR2 FQNEAQ, per germline (reference sequence). CDR3 DNA sequence: TGTGCCAGCAGCTTAGCGAGGCAGGGGAGCTCTTTTGCTAGCTATGGCTACACCTTC. Its protein is CASSLARQGSSFASYGYTF.

The chain couples TRBV30 to TRBJ1-1, with D uncertain. This CDR3 spans 12 amino acids. V shed 0 bases and J shed 11 bases, with 13 bases lying between them. Germline V lookup: CDR1 GTSNPN, CDR2 SVGIG (reference sequence). The CDR3 nucleotides read TGTGCCTGGAGTGTACGCAGTCCGCGGGCTTTCTTT. Residues: CAWSVRSPRAFF.

This chain connects TRBV4-3 to TRBJ1-2; a possible D gene is TRBD1 (5 bases). V was trimmed by 0 bases and J by 7 bases, leaving 15 bases between them. Germline V gene data show CDR1 as LGHNA and CDR2 as YSLEER. The CDR3 is 15 residues long. This CDR3 is CASSQDRRGESGYTF. The CDR3 DNA follows: TGCGCCAGCAGCCAAGATAGAAGGGGCGAATCTGGCTACACCTTC.

The gene calls are TRBV7-3 and TRBJ2-1, with TRBD2 matching 10 bases. From germline, CDR1 is SGHTA and CDR2 FQGTGA. The CDR3 consists of 17 residues. The junction had 12 bases not matched to a gene; V was cut back by 4 bases and J by 6 bases. CDR3 bases: TGTGCCAGCAGCTCCGCCCCGGCGTCTAGCGGGGGCAATGAGCAGTTCTTC. Its translation is CASSSAPASSGGNEQFF.

This clone has only a few counts. This sequence joins TRBV10-1 and TRBJ1-5, with D tentatively TRBD1 (5 bases). The CDR3 consists of 14 residues. Germline V lookup: CDR1 WNHNN, CDR2 SYGVQD (reference sequence). V was trimmed by 0 bases and J by 7 bases, leaving 10 bases between them. The CDR3 sequence: CASSESPGRQPQHF. In DNA form, the CDR3 reads TGCGCCAGCAGTGAGTCCCCAGGGAGGCAGCCCCAGCATTTT.